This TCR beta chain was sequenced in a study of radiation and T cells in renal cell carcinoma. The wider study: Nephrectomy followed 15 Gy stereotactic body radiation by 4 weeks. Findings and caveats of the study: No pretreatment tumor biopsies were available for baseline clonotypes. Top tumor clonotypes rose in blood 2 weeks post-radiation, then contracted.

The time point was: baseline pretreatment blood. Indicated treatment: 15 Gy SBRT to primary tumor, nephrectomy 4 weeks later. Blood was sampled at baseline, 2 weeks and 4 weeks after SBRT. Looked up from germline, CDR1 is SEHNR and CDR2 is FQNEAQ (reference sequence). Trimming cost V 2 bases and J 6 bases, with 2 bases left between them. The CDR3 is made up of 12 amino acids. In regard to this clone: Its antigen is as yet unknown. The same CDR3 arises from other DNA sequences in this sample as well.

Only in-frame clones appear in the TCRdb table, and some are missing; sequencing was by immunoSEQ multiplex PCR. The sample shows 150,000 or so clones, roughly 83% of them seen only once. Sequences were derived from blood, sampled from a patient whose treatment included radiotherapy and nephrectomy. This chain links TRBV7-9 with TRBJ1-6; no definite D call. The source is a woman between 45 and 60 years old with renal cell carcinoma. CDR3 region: CASSLSNSPLHF. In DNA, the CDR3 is TGTGCCAGCAGCTTAAGTAATTCACCCCTCCACTTT.